This T cell receptor (beta chain) was observed in a study of blood T cell repertoires in COVID-19. On the study more broadly: Researchers got acute and convalescent COVID-19 samples from the United States, Italy and Spain. From T cells, B-cell-depleted T cells, or PBMCs came the material, which was cDNA or gDNA.

TCRdb keeps only in-frame clones here, not all; method: immunoSEQ multiplex PCR. The sample holds approximately 150,000 clones, approximately 80% seen once. The CDR3 loop spans 20 amino acids. CDR1 is MNHEY, CDR2 SVGEGT, per germline. Trimming shortened V by 0 bases and J by 0 bases, and 24 bases separated the two germline ends. The V and J genes are TRBV6-2 or TRBV6-3 and TRBJ2-7; possible D gene TRBD2, 6 bases. The sequence came from a man aged 55 to 70 with active or convalescent COVID-19. The source material was peripheral blood. The CDR3 DNA sequence: TGTGCCAGCAGTTACTCGATAGGTCTCGGGAGTACACCGACCTCCTACGAGCAGTACGTC. It translates to CASSYSIGLGSTPTSYEQYV.